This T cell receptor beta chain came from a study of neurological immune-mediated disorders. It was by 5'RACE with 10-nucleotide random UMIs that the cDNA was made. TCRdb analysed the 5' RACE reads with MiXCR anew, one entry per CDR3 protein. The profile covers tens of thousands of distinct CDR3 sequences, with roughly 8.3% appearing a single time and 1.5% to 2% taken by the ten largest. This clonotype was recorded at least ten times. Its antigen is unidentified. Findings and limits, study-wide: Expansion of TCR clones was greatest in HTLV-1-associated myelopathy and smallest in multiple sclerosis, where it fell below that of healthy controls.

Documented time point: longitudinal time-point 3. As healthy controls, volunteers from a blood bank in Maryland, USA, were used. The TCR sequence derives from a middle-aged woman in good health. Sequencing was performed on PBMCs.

CDR3 sequence reads: CASSPQTSGSSDTQYF. CDR3 sequence (DNA): TGTGCCAGCAGCCCACAGACTAGCGGGAGCTCAGATACGCAGTATTTT. V usage is TRBV4-2 and J usage is TRBJ2-3, with 12 bases lining up with TRBD2. Germline-derived CDR1 and CDR2 are LGHNA and YNFKEQ. The J segment lost 4 bases and the V segment lost 4 bases, leaving 6 bases of the junction unmatched. The CDR3 spans 16 residues.